This TCR beta chain stems from a study of CD8 T cells in ankylosing spondylitis. TCRdb re-analysed the 5' RACE reads in MiXCR, keeping a single row per CDR3 protein. The table has 250,000 to 400,000 distinct CDR3 sequences, approximately 10% seen once. The CDR3 has 14 residues. Deletions cut 3 bases from V and 4 bases from J, with 13 bases between. This clonotype occurred many times. Antigen unknown. Study conclusions and caveats: Ankylosing spondylitis blood seemed to carry a telltale TCR beta motif made of eight highly homologous variants. Reactive arthritis synovial fluid and blood were previously reported to contain some motif variants. Significantly higher representation of disease-linked clones was reported for matched ankylosing spondylitis synovial fluid. Clones linked to disease, bearing a CD8+ phenotype, were relatively rare in peripheral blood.

The TCR was taken from a female donor with ankylosing spondylitis or in good health (not recorded which). The sequencing input was blood, either unsorted or a sorted T cell fraction (not recorded which). The genes are TRBV12-3 or TRBV12-4 and TRBJ2-7, with a possible D match to TRBD1 (5 bases). The CDR3 protein is CASSLRLGVYEQYF. CDR3 DNA sequence: TGTGCCAGCAGTTTGAGGCTAGGGGTATACGAGCAGTACTTC.